The T cell receptor beta chain under discussion was sequenced for a study of blood T cell repertoires in COVID-19. Study as a whole: Samples of COVID-19 (acute and convalescent) were obtained from the United States, Italy and Spain.

Germline V gene lookup returns CDR1 SGHDT and CDR2 YYEEEE. V lost 0 bases and J lost 4; bases outside the gene matches: 3. This CDR3 comprises 14 residues. Authors' methods: Nucleated cell counts were estimated from reference gene primer amplification. Data came from immunoSEQ multiplex PCR; TCRdb stores just in-frame clones and leaves some out. That table supplies the V and J calls and clone size; D and trimming were determined from the DNA. The table lists more than 95,000 clones, roughly 80% of them singletons. The sequence derives from a man over 45 with acute or convalescent COVID-19. The sample was peripheral blood. The chain recombines TRBV5-6 with TRBJ1-2, with TRBD1 identical over 7 bases. The CDR3 spells CASSLETGSYGYTF. The CDR3 bases are TGTGCCAGCAGCTTGGAGACAGGGTCCTATGGCTACACCTTC.